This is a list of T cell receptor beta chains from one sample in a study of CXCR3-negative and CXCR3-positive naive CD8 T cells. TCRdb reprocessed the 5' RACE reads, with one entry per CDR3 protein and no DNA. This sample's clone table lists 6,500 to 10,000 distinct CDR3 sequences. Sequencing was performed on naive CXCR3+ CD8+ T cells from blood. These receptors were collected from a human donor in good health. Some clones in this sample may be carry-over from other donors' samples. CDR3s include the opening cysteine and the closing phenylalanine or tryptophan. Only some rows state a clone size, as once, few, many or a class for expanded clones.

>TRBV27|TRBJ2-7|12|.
CASSSRAYEQYF
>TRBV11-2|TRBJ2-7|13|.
CASSLGRAYEQYF
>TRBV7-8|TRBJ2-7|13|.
CASSADSGGEQYF
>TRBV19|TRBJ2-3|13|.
CASTSSGSDTQYF
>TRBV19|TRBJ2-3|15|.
CASSMLAGSTDTQYF
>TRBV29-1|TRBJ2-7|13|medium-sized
CSVYRSEGNEQYF
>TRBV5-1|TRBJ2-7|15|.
CASSEDRDTSREQYF
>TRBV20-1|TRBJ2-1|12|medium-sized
CSARDTYNEQFF
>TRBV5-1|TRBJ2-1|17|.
CASSLEGTERGNNEQFF
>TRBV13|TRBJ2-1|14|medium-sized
CASSLRHVGNEQFF
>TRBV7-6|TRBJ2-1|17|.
CASSSHPGSGPNNEQFF
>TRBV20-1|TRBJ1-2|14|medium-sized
CSARVVGVGYGYTF
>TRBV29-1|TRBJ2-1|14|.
CSVDDGGSVNEQFF
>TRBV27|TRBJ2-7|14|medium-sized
CASSFRGASYEQYF
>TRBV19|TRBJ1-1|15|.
CASRWQSSGNTEAFF
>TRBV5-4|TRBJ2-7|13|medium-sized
CASSFGDTYEQYF
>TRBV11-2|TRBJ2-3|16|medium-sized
CASSAGLAGRLDTQYF
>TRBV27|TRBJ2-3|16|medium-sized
CASSLTPGQGADTQYF
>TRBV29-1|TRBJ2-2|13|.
CSANLENTGELFF
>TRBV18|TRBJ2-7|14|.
CASCSDRDPYEQYF
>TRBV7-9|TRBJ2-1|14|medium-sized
CASIPGGPYNEQFF
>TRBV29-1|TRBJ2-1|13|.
CSLRGVQGNEQFF
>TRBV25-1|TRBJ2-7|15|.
CASEGLADASYEQYF
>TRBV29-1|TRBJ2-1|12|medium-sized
CSVATSNNEQFF
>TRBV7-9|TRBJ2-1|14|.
CASSRRTGWNEQFF
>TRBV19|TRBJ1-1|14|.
CASSEGRRNTEAFF
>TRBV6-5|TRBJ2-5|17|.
CASSITAPAGLSETQYF
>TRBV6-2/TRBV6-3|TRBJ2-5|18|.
CASSYSTGTSDPQETQYF
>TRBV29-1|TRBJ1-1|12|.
CSVKGPNTEAFF
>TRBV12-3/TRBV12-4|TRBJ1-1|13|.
CASSFSLNTEAFF
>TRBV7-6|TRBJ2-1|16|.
CACSPGTSTTYNEQFF
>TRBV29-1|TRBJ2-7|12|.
CSVGGRGYEQYF
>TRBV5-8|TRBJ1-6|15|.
CASSFKGAGNSPLHF
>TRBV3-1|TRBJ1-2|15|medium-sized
CASSHVAQGNYGYTF
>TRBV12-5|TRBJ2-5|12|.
CASGGAAETQYF
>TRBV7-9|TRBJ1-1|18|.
CASSLPTPSTGDFTEAFF
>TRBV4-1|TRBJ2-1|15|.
CASSQEVTPGTEQFF
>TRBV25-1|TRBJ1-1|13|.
CASSEGGGTEAFF
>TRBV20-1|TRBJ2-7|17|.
CSATGTSGNPPGYEQYF
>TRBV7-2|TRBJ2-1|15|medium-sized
CASSLFAGTGFEQFF
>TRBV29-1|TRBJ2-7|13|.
CSVRLAGFYEQYF
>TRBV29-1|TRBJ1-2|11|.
CSAQGNYGYTF
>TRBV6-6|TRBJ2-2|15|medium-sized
CASSYASGNTGELFF
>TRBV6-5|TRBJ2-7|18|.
CASSPGLAGGSLSYEQYF
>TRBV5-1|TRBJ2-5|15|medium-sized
CASSSVRGAVETQYF
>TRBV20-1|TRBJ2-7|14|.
CSARDSKGRWEQYF
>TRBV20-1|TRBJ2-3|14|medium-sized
CSAGGSGGADTQYF
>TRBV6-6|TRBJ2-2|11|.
CASTSTGELFF
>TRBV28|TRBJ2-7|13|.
CASTYGTQYEQYF
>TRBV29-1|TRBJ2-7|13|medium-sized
CSVEAPGSYEQYF
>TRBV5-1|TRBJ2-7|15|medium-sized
CASSIVEGTRNEQYF
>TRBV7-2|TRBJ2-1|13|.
CASSLEEWNEQFF
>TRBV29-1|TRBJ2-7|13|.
CSVLRGGSYEQYF
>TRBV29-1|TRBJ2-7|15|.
CSVEDRTSATYEQYF
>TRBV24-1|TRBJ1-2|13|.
CATSDATGYGYTF
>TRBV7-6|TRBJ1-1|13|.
CASSLGTALEAFF
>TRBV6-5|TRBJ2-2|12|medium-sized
CATDSLTGELFF
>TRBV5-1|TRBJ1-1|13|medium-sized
CASRGALGTEAFF
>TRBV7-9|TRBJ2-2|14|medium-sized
CARNSGANTGELFF
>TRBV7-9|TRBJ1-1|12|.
CASSFDRAEAFF